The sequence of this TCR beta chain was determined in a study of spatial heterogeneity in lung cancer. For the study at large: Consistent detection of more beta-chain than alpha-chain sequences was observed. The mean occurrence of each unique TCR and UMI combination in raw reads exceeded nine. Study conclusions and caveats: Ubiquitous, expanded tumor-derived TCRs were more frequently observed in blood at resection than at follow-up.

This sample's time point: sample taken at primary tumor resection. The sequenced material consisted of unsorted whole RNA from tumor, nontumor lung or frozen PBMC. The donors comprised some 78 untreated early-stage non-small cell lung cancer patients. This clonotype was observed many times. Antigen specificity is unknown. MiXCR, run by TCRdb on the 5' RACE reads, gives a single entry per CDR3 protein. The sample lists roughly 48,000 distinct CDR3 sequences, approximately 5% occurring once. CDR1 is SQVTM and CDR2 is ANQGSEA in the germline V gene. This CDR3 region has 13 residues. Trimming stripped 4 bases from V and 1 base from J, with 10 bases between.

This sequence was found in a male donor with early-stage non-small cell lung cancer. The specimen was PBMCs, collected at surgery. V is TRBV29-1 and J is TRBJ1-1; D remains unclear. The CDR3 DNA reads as TGCAGCGTTGCGGAGGGCACGAACACTGAAGCTTTCTTT. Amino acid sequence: CSVAEGTNTEAFF.